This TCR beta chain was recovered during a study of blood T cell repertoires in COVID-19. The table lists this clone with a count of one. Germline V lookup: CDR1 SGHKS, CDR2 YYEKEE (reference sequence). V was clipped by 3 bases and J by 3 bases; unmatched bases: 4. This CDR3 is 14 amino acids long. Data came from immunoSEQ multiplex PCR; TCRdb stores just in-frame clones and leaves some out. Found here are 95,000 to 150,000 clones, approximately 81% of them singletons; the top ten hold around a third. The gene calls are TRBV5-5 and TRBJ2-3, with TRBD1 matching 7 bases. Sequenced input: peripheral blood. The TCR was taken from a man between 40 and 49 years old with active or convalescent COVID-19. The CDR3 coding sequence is TGTGCCAGCAGCTCCGAGGGGGCTACAGATACGCAGTATTTT. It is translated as CASSSEGATDTQYF.